These 10 T cell receptor beta chains originate from one sample sequenced in a study of OX40 agonist ivuxolimab in advanced cancers. Assay: immunoSEQ multiplex PCR; the TCRdb copy retains only in-frame clones and omits some. The sample has tens of thousands of clones; 91% are singletons. This specimen consisted of CD4+ or CD8+ T cells sorted from blood, obtained in a trial of the OX40 agonist ivuxolimab. The receptors were sampled from an adult with an advanced solid tumor such as melanoma, head and neck, liver or kidney cancer.

CDR3 coding DNA: TGTGCCAGCAGTGCCGGGAGGGGACCCTCCTACGAGCAGTACTTC. Amino acid sequence: CASSAGRGPSYEQYF. The chain combines TRBV6-5 with TRBJ2-7; 8 bases align to TRBD2. The germline CDR1 and CDR2 sequences are MNHEY and SVGAGI. J lost 0 bases, V lost 5 bases, and 6 bases had no gene match. The CDR3 has 15 amino acids.

The V call is TRBV28, the J call TRBJ2-2, with 9 bases lining up with TRBD1. This CDR3 has 18 amino acids. Unmatched junction bases numbered 18, after V lost 6 bases and J lost 7 bases. CDR1 and CDR2 from the germline V gene are MDHEN and SYDVKM. The CDR3 DNA reads as TGTGCCAGCAGCTCTGGCCGGGACAGGGTTGGATATAGCGGGGAGCTGTTTTTT. Amino acids: CASSSGRDRVGYSGELFF. The full variable domain, completed using reference TRBV28 and TRBJ2-2, is DVKVTQSSRYLVKRTGEKVFLECVQDMDHENMFWYRQDPGLGLRLIYFSYDVKMKEKGDIPEGYSVSREKKERFSLILESASTNQTSMYLCASSSGRDRVGYSGELFFGEGSRLTVL.

This clone was seen once. Here the CDR3 reads CASSLGQGLNPDEQFF. DNA of the CDR3: TGCGCCAGCAGCTTGGGACAGGGATTAAACCCCGACGAGCAGTTCTTC. V usage is TRBV5-1 and J usage is TRBJ2-1; 7 bases line up with TRBD1. V shed 0 bases and J 10 bases; nucleotides not matched to a gene: 13. Per germline, CDR1 SGHRS and CDR2 YFSETQ. The CDR3 is 16 amino acids.

The chain recombines TRBV28 with TRBJ2-2; 8 bases are shared with TRBD1. J lost 6 bases, V lost 5 bases, and 11 bases had no gene match. The CDR3 totals 16 residues. CDR1 and CDR2 from the germline V gene are MDHEN and SYDVKM. In DNA, the CDR3 is TGTGCCAGCAGTGCGACAGGGGTGAACACTCCCGGGGAGCTGTTTTTT. Protein product: CASSATGVNTPGELFF.

The rearrangement joins TRBV6-5 to TRBJ1-2, with D unclear. V lost 6 bases and J 3 bases, leaving 14 bases between the germline ends. The CDR3 loop spans 14 amino acids. The germline V gene encodes CDR1 MNHEY and CDR2 SVGAGI. CDR3 protein: CASRLPGGDYGYTF. DNA for the CDR3: TGTGCCAGCAGGCTCCCCGGCGGGGACTATGGCTACACCTTC.

This chain connects TRBV10-3 to TRBJ2-7, with a possible D match to TRBD1 (6 bases). The CDR3 is 16 residues long. The V end lost 3 bases, the J end lost 0 bases, and 15 bases lay between the germline ends. Germline CDR1 and CDR2: ENHRY and SYGVKD. CDR3 in amino acids: CAISDSTGISSYEQYF. The CDR3 nucleotides read TGTGCCATCAGTGACTCCACAGGGATTAGCTCCTACGAGCAGTACTTC.

This chain joins TRBV6-6 and TRBJ1-4; D ambiguous. The V end was cut by 2 bases, the J end by 6 bases, with 10 bases between. Germline loops: CDR1 MNHNY, CDR2 SVGAGI (reference sequence). CDR3 size: 14 residues. CDR3 protein: CASSYVQDYEKLFF. The CDR3 nucleotides are TGTGCCAGCAGTTACGTCCAGGATTATGAAAAACTGTTTTTT.

The V gene is TRBV7-8, the J gene TRBJ2-3; D may match TRBD1 or TRBD2 (5 bases each). With 4 bases removed from V and 2 bases from J, the gap between germline ends came to 16 bases. CDR3 length: 16 residues. The germline gives CDR1 SGHVS, CDR2 FQNEAQ. The CDR3 loop is CASSSRRGVPTDTQYF. In DNA, the CDR3 is TGTGCCAGCAGCTCAAGGAGAGGGGTCCCCACAGATACGCAGTATTTT.

This clone occurred a few times. The V gene is TRBV27, the J gene TRBJ2-2; D remains ambiguous. The CDR3 length is 16 residues. V was trimmed by 4 bases and J by 4 bases, leaving 16 bases between them. CDR1 and CDR2 from the germline V gene are MNHEY and SMNVEV (reference sequence). CDR3 nucleotides: TGTGCCAGCAGTTACTTCCCCTTAGCAGGCACCGGGGAGCTGTTTTTT. As protein: CASSYFPLAGTGELFF.

V and J are TRBV4-3 and TRBJ2-3, with 11 nucleotides matching TRBD2. Germline assignment: CDR1 LGHNA and CDR2 YSLEER. The V segment lost 0 bases and the J segment 5 bases; nucleotides outside the gene matches: 7. The CDR3 sequence is 17 residues long. In DNA form, the CDR3 reads TGCGCCAGCAGCCAAGATAGGGTCCTAGCGGGAGGAGATACGCAGTATTTT. This codes for CASSQDRVLAGGDTQYF.